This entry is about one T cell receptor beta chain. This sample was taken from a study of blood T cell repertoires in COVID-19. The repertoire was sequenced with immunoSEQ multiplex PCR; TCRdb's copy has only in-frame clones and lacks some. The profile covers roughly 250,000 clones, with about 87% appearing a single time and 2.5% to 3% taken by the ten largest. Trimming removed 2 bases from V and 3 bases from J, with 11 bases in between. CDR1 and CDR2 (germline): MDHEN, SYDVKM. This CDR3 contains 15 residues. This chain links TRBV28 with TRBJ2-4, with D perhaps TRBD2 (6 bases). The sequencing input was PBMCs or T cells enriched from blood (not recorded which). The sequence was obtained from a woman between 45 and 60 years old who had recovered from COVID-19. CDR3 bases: TGTGCCAGCAGTTTAGGGGTGGGAGGCAAAAACATTCAGTACTTC. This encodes CASSLGVGGKNIQYF. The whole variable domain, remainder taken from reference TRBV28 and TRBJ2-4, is DVKVTQSSRYLVKRTGEKVFLECVQDMDHENMFWYRQDPGLGLRLIYFSYDVKMKEKGDIPEGYSVSREKKERFSLILESASTNQTSMYLCASSLGVGGKNIQYFGAGTRLSVL.